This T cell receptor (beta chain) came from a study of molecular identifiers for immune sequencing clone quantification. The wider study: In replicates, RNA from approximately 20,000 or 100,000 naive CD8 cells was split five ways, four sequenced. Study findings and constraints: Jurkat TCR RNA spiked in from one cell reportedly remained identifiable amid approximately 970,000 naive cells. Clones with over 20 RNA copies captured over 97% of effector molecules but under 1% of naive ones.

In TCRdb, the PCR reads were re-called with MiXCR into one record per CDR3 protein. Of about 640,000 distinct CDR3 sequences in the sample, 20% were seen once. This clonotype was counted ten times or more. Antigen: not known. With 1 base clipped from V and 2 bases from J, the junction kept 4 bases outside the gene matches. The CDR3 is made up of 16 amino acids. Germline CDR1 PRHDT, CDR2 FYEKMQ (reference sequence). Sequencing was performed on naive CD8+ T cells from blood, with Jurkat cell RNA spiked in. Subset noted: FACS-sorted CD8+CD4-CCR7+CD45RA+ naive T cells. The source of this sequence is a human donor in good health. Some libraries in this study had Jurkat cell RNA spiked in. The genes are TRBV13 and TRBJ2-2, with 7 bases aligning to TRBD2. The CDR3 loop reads CASSLVLAENTGELFF. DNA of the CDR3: TGTGCCAGCAGCTTAGTTCTAGCGGAAAACACCGGGGAGCTGTTTTTT.